These 28 T cell receptor beta chains share one sample of origin, sequenced in a study of control samples from healthy donors and cancer patients. TCRdb's table, derived via immunoSEQ multiplex PCR, lists solely in-frame clones and lacks some. This sample has roughly 220,000 clones, with around 94% found just once. Sample: blood. Receptor source: a man in his fifties in good health.

The chain recombines TRBV7-2 with TRBJ2-3; 9 bases agree with TRBD1. Unmatched junction bases numbered 3, after V lost 4 bases and J lost 4 bases. The CDR3 spans 14 residues. Germline loops: CDR1 SGHTA, CDR2 FQGNSA. This CDR3 is CASSSGQGADTQYF. In DNA, the CDR3 is TGTGCCAGCAGCTCGGGACAGGGAGCAGATACGCAGTATTTT.

The J gene is TRBJ1-5, the V gene TRBV6-2 or TRBV6-3; TRBD1 might be the D (6 bases). CDR1 MNHEY and CDR2 SVGEGT come from the germline V gene. This CDR3 contains 14 residues. V lost 6 bases and J 3 bases, leaving 12 bases between the germline ends. The CDR3 DNA follows: TGTGCCAGCAGCGAGGGGGGGTACAATCAGCCCCAGCATTTT. Translating gives CASSEGGYNQPQHF.

The V call is TRBV5-1, the J call TRBJ2-1; D ambiguous. CDR1 is SGHRS, CDR2 YFSETQ, per germline. The CDR3 extends over 15 amino acids. The V end was cut by 4 bases, the J end by 1 base, with 12 bases between. In DNA form, the CDR3 reads TGCGCCAGCAGCCCCTCGGGTAATTCCTACAATGAGCAGTTCTTC. Amino acids: CASSPSGNSYNEQFF. The full variable domain, rest sourced from reference TRBV5-1 and TRBJ2-1, is KAGVTQTPRYLIKTRGQQVTLSCSPISGHRSVSWYQQTPGQGLQFLFEYFSETQRNKGNFPGRFSGRQFSNSRSEMNVSTLELGDSALYLCASSPSGNSYNEQFFGPGTRLTVL.

The chain couples TRBV30 to TRBJ2-3, with TRBD2 matching 8 bases. From germline, CDR1 is GTSNPN and CDR2 SVGIG (reference sequence). The J segment lost 6 bases and the V segment lost 4 bases, leaving 9 bases of the junction unmatched. This CDR3 is 14 amino acids long. The CDR3 loop reads CAWTQAGAEDTQYF. CDR3 sequence (DNA): TGTGCCTGGACTCAAGCGGGGGCGGAGGATACGCAGTATTTT.

The chain recombines TRBV27 with TRBJ2-5; TRBD2 matches at 12 bases. The germline CDR1 and CDR2 sequences are MNHEY and SMNVEV (reference sequence). V lost 1 base, J lost 4 bases, and 13 bases stayed unmatched. The CDR3 length is 19 residues. CDR3 nucleotide sequence: TGTGCCAGCAGTTTATACCCTAGCGGGGGGGCCGGGGTACCAGAGACCCAGTACTTC. It encodes CASSLYPSGGAGVPETQYF.

The V and J genes are TRBV7-9 and TRBJ2-5; D is possibly TRBD2 (5 bases). There are 14 residues in the CDR3. The V gene lost 2 bases and the J gene lost 1 base, with 8 bases spanning the gap. The V gene's germline CDR1 is SEHNR and CDR2 FQNEAQ (reference sequence). The CDR3 bases are TGTGCCAGCAGCTTAATAGGACTCCAAGAGACCCAGTACTTC. As protein: CASSLIGLQETQYF.

The chain uses TRBV5-1 and TRBJ1-1; D uncertain. Germline V CDR1 and CDR2: SGHRS, YFSETQ. Trimming took 6 bases from V and 0 from J, leaving 21 bases between them. The CDR3 is 17 amino acids. The CDR3 DNA reads as TGCGCCAGCACAAGAGGCTCGGGCGGAATTTTGAACACTGAAGCTTTCTTT. This gives the protein CASTRGSGGILNTEAFF.

Note on this clone: Other DNA sequences of this sample code for an identical CDR3. This chain uses TRBV6-1 with TRBJ2-7; TRBD2 matches 8 bases. The length of the CDR3 is 14 residues. Germline V gene data show CDR1 as MNHNS and CDR2 as SASEGT. The V and J ends lost 0 bases and 3 bases, in that order; junction bases with no gene match: 1. CDR3 in amino acids: CASSEAGTSYEQYV. The CDR3 bases are TGTGCCAGCAGTGAAGCGGGGACTAGCTACGAGCAGTACGTC.

This clone was seen once. The V call is TRBV5-1, the J call TRBJ1-1; unclear D gene. Germline values: CDR1 SGHRS, CDR2 YFSETQ. The CDR3 runs to 18 residues. Trimming took off 0 bases at V and 5 bases at J, with 23 bases between the two ends. The CDR3 reads CASSLGVPQDGFRTEAFF. The CDR3 nucleotides are TGCGCCAGCAGCTTGGGAGTCCCTCAGGACGGATTTCGAACTGAAGCTTTCTTT.

This sequence joins TRBV28 and TRBJ1-5; TRBD1 is a possible D gene (6 bases). The CDR3 has 16 residues. V lost 0 bases and J 0 bases, leaving 9 bases between the germline ends. Germline loops: CDR1 MDHEN, CDR2 SYDVKM. This CDR3 is CASSLWTGTSNQPQHF. The CDR3 DNA sequence: TGTGCCAGCAGTTTATGGACAGGTACTAGCAATCAGCCCCAGCATTTT.

The rearrangement joins TRBV3-1 (or the pseudogene TRBV3-2) to TRBJ2-7; TRBD2 matches at 13 bases. Per germline, CDR1 LGHDT and CDR2 YNNKEL (reference sequence). The V segment lost 4 bases and the J segment 3 bases; nucleotides outside the gene matches: 6. The CDR3 runs 16 residues. The CDR3 reads CASSLTTSGGIYEQYF. The DNA of the CDR3 is TGTGCCAGCAGCCTGACGACTAGCGGGGGGATCTACGAGCAGTACTTC.

This rearrangement joins TRBV23-1 to TRBJ2-5; a possible D gene is TRBD1 (7 bases). TRBV23-1 is assigned to the ORF class and has an uncertain function. This CDR3 contains 17 residues. With 2 bases removed from V and 5 bases from J, the gap between germline ends came to 21 bases. Here the CDR3 DNA reads TGCGCCAGCAGTCAAATGGTCCCCCCCAGGGGGGTGGAGACCCAGTACTTC. The encoded protein is CASSQMVPPRGVETQYF.

The V and J genes are TRBV25-1 and TRBJ1-5, with D tentatively TRBD1 (5 bases). V was pared by 3 bases and J by 1 base, with 10 bases between. The CDR3 totals 15 residues. CDR1 MGHDK and CDR2 SYGVNS come from the germline V gene. This chain's CDR3 is CASSEGGMSNQPQHF. CDR3 coding DNA: TGTGCCAGCAGTGAGGGGGGAATGAGCAATCAGCCCCAGCATTTT.

This clone was counted only a few times. The same CDR3 is also encoded by other DNA sequences in this sample. This chain links TRBV12-3 or TRBV12-4 with TRBJ1-4; no clear D. The ends were cut back, 3 bases at V and 4 bases at J, with 3 bases in the middle. This CDR3 has 12 amino acids. The CDR3 is CASSLGNEKLFF. The CDR3 bases are TGTGCCAGCAGTTTGGGTAATGAAAAACTGTTTTTT.

This clone was seen just once. The chain couples TRBV19 to TRBJ2-2; D unresolved. Germline CDR1 reads LNHDA; CDR2 reads SQIVND (reference sequence). V lost 4 bases to trimming and J lost 1 base, with 7 bases between them. The CDR3 length is 14 residues. In DNA form, the CDR3 reads TGTGCCAGTAGTAATCGCCAGAACACCGGGGAGCTGTTTTTT. Its protein product is CASSNRQNTGELFF. The complete variable domain, with remaining parts taken from reference TRBV19 and TRBJ2-2, reads DGGITQSPKYLFRKEGQNVTLSCEQNLNHDAMYWYRQDPGQGLRLIYYSQIVNDFQKGDIAEGYSVSREKKESFPLTVTSAQKNPTAFYLCASSNRQNTGELFFGEGSRLTVL.

This clone was observed once. Written as DNA, the CDR3 is TGTGCCAGCAGCCAAGCTGATCGCAGGGACACTGAAGCTTTCTTT. It yields the protein CASSQADRRDTEAFF. The rearrangement joins TRBV3-1 (or the pseudogene TRBV3-2) to TRBJ1-1, with D tentatively TRBD1 (5 bases). This CDR3 is 15 amino acids long. The germline CDR1 and CDR2 sequences are LGHDT and YNNKEL (reference sequence). The V end was cut by 1 base, the J end by 3 bases, with 12 bases between.

The chain uses TRBV9 and TRBJ1-1, with no clear D. This CDR3 comprises 13 residues. Trimming took off 0 bases at V and 5 bases at J, with 8 bases between the two ends. Per germline, CDR1 SGDLS and CDR2 YYNGEE. The CDR3 DNA reads as TGTGCCAGCAGCGTAGAATTGGGAACTGAAGCTTTCTTT. Residues: CASSVELGTEAFF.

The rearrangement joins TRBV6-5 to TRBJ1-5, with 10 bases identical to TRBD1. V lost 8 bases, J lost 4 bases, and 8 bases stayed unmatched. The CDR3 consists of 15 residues. Germline values: CDR1 MNHEY, CDR2 SVGAGI. CDR3: CASARDRGQNQPQHF. The CDR3 nucleotides are TGTGCCAGCGCCAGGGACAGGGGACAAAATCAGCCCCAGCATTTT.

The rearrangement links TRBV3-1 (or the pseudogene TRBV3-2) to TRBJ1-6; D not certain. The length of the CDR3 is 15 residues. V dropped 2 bases and J dropped 7 bases, with 12 bases sitting between them. Per germline, CDR1 LGHDT and CDR2 YNNKEL (reference sequence). The CDR3: CASSQSRGGNSPLHF. The CDR3 DNA follows: TGTGCCAGCAGCCAATCCCGGGGAGGAAATTCACCCCTCCACTTT.

V is TRBV7-3 and J is TRBJ2-5; either TRBD1 or TRBD2 may supply D (6 bases each). Trimming pared 0 bases from V and 5 bases from J, leaving 10 bases between. The germline V gene has CDR1 SGHTA and CDR2 FQGTGA. The CDR3 has 14 amino acids. The CDR3 sequence is CASSLTGGEETQYF. The CDR3, as DNA: TGTGCCAGCAGCTTAACGGGGGGCGAGGAGACCCAGTACTTC.

The rearrangement joins TRBV5-6 to TRBJ2-7, with a tentative D call TRBD1 (8 bases). V was cut by 6 bases and J by 3 bases, with 19 bases left in between. The CDR3 consists of 15 residues. Germline V lookup: CDR1 SGHDT, CDR2 YYEEEE. CDR3 coding DNA: TGTGCCAGCACCGCGGGGGACAGGACTGACTACGAGCAGTACTTC. Its protein product is CASTAGDRTDYEQYF.

The chain is built from TRBV3-1 (or the pseudogene TRBV3-2) and TRBJ1-1; D is unclear. The V gene's germline CDR1 is LGHDT and CDR2 YNNKEL (reference sequence). Trimming took 2 bases from V and 2 from J, leaving 9 bases between them. This CDR3 spans 14 amino acids. This CDR3 is CASSQRSSNTEAFF. In nucleotides, the CDR3 is TGTGCCAGCAGCCAACGATCTTCTAACACTGAAGCTTTCTTT.

The chain combines TRBV12-3 or TRBV12-4 with TRBJ1-1; a weak D match, TRBD1 (5 bases). The CDR3 length is 11 residues. V lost 5 bases, J lost 7 bases, and 8 bases lay in between. The CDR3 sequence is CASSPDSEAFF. CDR3 nucleotide sequence: TGTGCCAGCAGTCCTGACAGTGAAGCTTTCTTT.

The V call is TRBV28, the J call TRBJ1-1; D remains ambiguous. This CDR3 spans 14 amino acids. Trimming left V 8 bases short and J 4 bases short, with 17 bases between. Germline V gene sequence: CDR1 MDHEN, CDR2 SYDVKM. The CDR3 sequence: CASGPWEVGTEAFF. The CDR3 nucleotides are TGTGCCAGCGGTCCTTGGGAAGTGGGCACTGAAGCTTTCTTT.

The V call is TRBV6-5, the J call TRBJ1-5, with D unclear. This CDR3 has 13 residues. Germline lookup yields CDR1 MNHEY and CDR2 SVGAGI. V was pared by 9 bases and J by 0 bases, with 9 bases between. The CDR3 loop reads CASGYPSNQPQHF. The CDR3 coding sequence is TGTGCCAGTGGCTACCCTAGCAATCAGCCCCAGCATTTT.

This chain uses TRBV10-3 with TRBJ2-3; TRBD1 matches at 7 bases. CDR1 ENHRY and CDR2 SYGVKD come from the germline V gene. The CDR3 is 14 residues long. The V and J ends lost 8 bases and 4 bases, in that order; junction bases with no gene match: 9. The CDR3 here is CAIGDRRGADTQYF. As DNA, the CDR3 is TGTGCCATCGGGGACAGAAGAGGGGCAGATACGCAGTATTTT.

The gene calls are TRBV30 and TRBJ1-3; D remains ambiguous. Germline values: CDR1 GTSNPN, CDR2 SVGIG (reference sequence). V was trimmed by 5 bases and J by 1 base, leaving 9 bases between them. The CDR3 loop spans 13 amino acids. The CDR3 coding sequence is TGTGCCTGGCACCAAAGTTCTGGAAACACCATATATTTT. The encoded protein is CAWHQSSGNTIYF.

CDR3 in amino acids: CASSKRQGQNQPQHF. CDR3 nucleotide sequence: TGTGCCAGCAGCAAACGACAGGGGCAGAATCAGCCCCAGCATTTT. The rearrangement uses TRBV11-3 and TRBJ1-5, with 8 bases that match TRBD1. The J segment lost 4 bases and the V segment lost 5 bases, leaving 7 bases of the junction unmatched. The CDR3 length is 15 residues. Germline V lookup: CDR1 SGHNT, CDR2 YENEEA.